This TCR beta chain stems from a study of Ad26.COV2.S vaccination and SARS-CoV-2 variants. Study-level background: Donor was in the COV1001 Ad26.COV2.S trial arm. Overall study results and limits: Non-spike TCR breadth did not differ much between vaccine and placebo recipients. After vaccination, reports described spike-specific CD8+ and CD4+ T cell responses as showing substantial breadth.

Some clones are missing from TCRdb's copy, which holds only in-frame ones; the method was immunoSEQ multiplex PCR. This repertoire shows approximately 280,000 clones, more than 70% found once; its top ten account for about 3.1%. Concerning this clone: Its antigen is not known.

Stated treatment: 15 to 20 received Ad26.COV2.S at low or high dose, single or two shots; roughly five received placebo; per-sample allocation not given. The investigators took samples on day 63 after the first vaccine or placebo injection. An adult donor aged 18-55 years was enrolled in Boston. This sample comprised peripheral blood, obtained in a trial of Ad26.COV2.S vaccine versus placebo. The TCR was taken from a person between 18 and 65 years old who received the Ad26.COV2.S COVID-19 vaccine or a placebo.

In DNA form, the CDR3 reads TGTGCCAGCAGTTACAATCCCGCGGGGGACAAGTTCTTC. This encodes CASSYNPAGDKFF. This sequence joins TRBV6-2 or TRBV6-3 and TRBJ2-1, with D possibly TRBD2 on 7 matching bases. The CDR3 is made up of 13 amino acids. Per the germline V gene, CDR1 is MNHEY and CDR2 is SVGEGT. V lost 2 bases to trimming and J lost 14 bases, with 16 bases between them.